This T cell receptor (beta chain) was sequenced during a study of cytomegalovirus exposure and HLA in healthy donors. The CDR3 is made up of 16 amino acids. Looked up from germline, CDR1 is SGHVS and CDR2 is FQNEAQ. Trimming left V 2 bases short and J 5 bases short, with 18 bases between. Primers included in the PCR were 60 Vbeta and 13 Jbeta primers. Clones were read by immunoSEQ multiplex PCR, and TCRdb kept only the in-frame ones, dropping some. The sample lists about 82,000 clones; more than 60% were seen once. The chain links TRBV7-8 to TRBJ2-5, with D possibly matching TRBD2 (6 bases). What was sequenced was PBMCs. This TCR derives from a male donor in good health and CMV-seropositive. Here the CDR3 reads CASSLSMGKGLETQYF. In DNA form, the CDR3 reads TGTGCCAGCAGCTTATCGATGGGCAAGGGACTGGAGACCCAGTACTTC.